One sample yielded the 10 T cell receptor beta chains listed below, sequenced in a study of T cells in tuberculosis. Generated by immunoSEQ multiplex PCR, the TCRdb table keeps only in-frame clones and is missing some. The table lists about 37,000 clones, 90% to 95% of them singletons. Sequencing was done on a sample of PBMCs. The receptor source for this set is a donor aged 10-29 years with latent tuberculosis or without tuberculosis infection. Some clones in this sample may be carry-over from other donors' samples.

This clone was observed a few times. The CDR3 is CASSEGADPSYEQYF. Here the CDR3 DNA reads TGTGCCAGCAGCGAAGGGGCTGATCCCTCCTACGAGCAGTACTTC. V and J are TRBV7-9 and TRBJ2-7, with a possible D match to TRBD1 (5 bases). The CDR3 contains 15 residues. Trimming removed 5 bases at V and 0 bases at J, with 14 bases between. CDR1 and CDR2 from the germline V gene are SEHNR and FQNEAQ (reference sequence).

The V call is TRBV4-1, the J call TRBJ2-2, with D tentatively TRBD2 (6 bases). The CDR3 loop spans 16 amino acids. Germline lookup yields CDR1 MGHRA and CDR2 YSYEKL. V lost 4 bases and J 3 bases, leaving 15 bases between the germline ends. CDR3 loop: CASSPPPGAYTGELFF. Written as DNA, the CDR3 is TGCGCCAGCAGCCCCCCGCCGGGAGCCTACACCGGGGAGCTGTTTTTT.

The gene calls are TRBV6-1 and TRBJ2-7; TRBD2 might be the D (5 bases). V lost 5 bases and J lost 7, with 15 bases in between. The CDR3 has 13 amino acids. Looked up from germline, CDR1 is MNHNS and CDR2 is SASEGT. This CDR3 is CASSSFGLGEQYF. CDR3 in DNA: TGTGCCAGCAGTTCCTTCGGACTGGGGGAGCAGTACTTC.

The rearrangement links TRBV11-2 to TRBJ1-2; D remains unclear. In germline, CDR1 is SGHAT, CDR2 FQNNGV. The CDR3 loop spans 13 amino acids. Trimming shortened V by 3 bases and J by 1 base, and 6 bases separated the two germline ends. Here the CDR3 DNA reads TGTGCCAGCAGCTTGGGAGTTAACTATGGCTACACCTTC. Protein: CASSLGVNYGYTF. Filled out from reference TRBV11-2 and TRBJ1-2, the complete variable domain reads EAGVAQSPRYKIIEKRQSVAFWCNPISGHATLYWYQQILGQGPKLLIQFQNNGVVDDSQLPKDRFSAERLKGVDSTLKIQPAKLEDSAVYLCASSLGVNYGYTFGSGTRLTVV.

The rearrangement links TRBV28 to TRBJ1-5, with D uncertain. CDR1 and CDR2 from the germline V gene are MDHEN and SYDVKM. V was shortened by 3 bases and J by 3 bases, with 9 bases between the two germline ends. This CDR3 is 14 amino acids long. This CDR3 reads CASSLEQINQPQHF. In DNA, the CDR3 is TGTGCCAGCAGTTTGGAGCAAATCAATCAGCCCCAGCATTTT.

Only one count was recorded for this clone. The chain has TRBV7-8 and TRBJ2-7; the D gene is possibly TRBD2 (6 bases). V was shortened by 5 bases and J by 7 bases, with 21 bases between the two germline ends. This CDR3 region has 15 residues. CDR1 is SGHVS, CDR2 FQNEAQ, per germline. Written as DNA, the CDR3 is TGTGCCAGCAGCCCGCAGGCATGGAGGGGCGATGAGCAGTACTTC. Translation: CASSPQAWRGDEQYF.

This chain uses TRBV5-6 with TRBJ2-3; tentatively, D is TRBD2 (7 bases). This CDR3 comprises 16 residues. V was cut by 4 bases and J by 2 bases, with 17 bases left in between. The germline V gene encodes CDR1 SGHDT and CDR2 YYEEEE. CDR3: CASSHPNGGPTDTQYF. CDR3 coding DNA: TGTGCCAGCAGCCACCCTAACGGGGGGCCCACAGATACGCAGTATTTT.

This clone occurred once. The rearrangement joins TRBV18 to TRBJ1-2; 8 bases fit TRBD1. The germline CDR1 and CDR2 sequences are KGHSH and LQKENI. The V and J ends lost 1 base and 1 base, in that order; junction bases with no gene match: 11. The CDR3 runs 18 residues. Here the CDR3 reads CASSPLPGTGGLNYGYTF. Here the CDR3 DNA reads TGTGCCAGCTCACCACTGCCAGGGACAGGCGGTCTTAACTATGGCTACACCTTC.

This rearrangement joins TRBV29-1 to TRBJ1-1; D is unresolved. The ends were cut back, 4 bases at V and 4 bases at J, with 7 bases in the middle. CDR1 and CDR2 from the germline V gene are SQVTM and ANQGSEA. The CDR3 is 11 residues long. CDR3 bases: TGCAGCGTTGGAGGGATCACTGAAGCTTTCTTT. It yields the protein CSVGGITEAFF.

This clone appeared once. The gene calls are TRBV9 and TRBJ2-1, with D perhaps matching TRBD1 (5 bases). V was pared by 0 bases and J by 0 bases, with 7 bases between. Looked up from germline, CDR1 is SGDLS and CDR2 is YYNGEE. This CDR3 is built from 15 residues. Here the CDR3 DNA reads TGTGCCAGCAGCGTAGCTCAGGGCTCCTACAATGAGCAGTTCTTC. Translation: CASSVAQGSYNEQFF. Supplemented by reference TRBV9 and TRBJ2-1, the full variable domain reads DSGVTQTPKHLITATGQRVTLRCSPRSGDLSVYWYQQSLDQGLQFLIQYYNGEERAKGNILERFSAQQFPDLHSELNLSSLELGDSALYFCASSVAQGSYNEQFFGPGTRLTVL.